Listed below are T cell receptor beta chains from one sample, sequenced in a study of shared clonotypes between healthy human individuals. TCRdb's copy holds only in-frame clones and misses some; the assay was immunoSEQ multiplex PCR. The sample has about a million clones, around three quarters seen once. The sequenced material came from memory CD4+ T cells from PBMCs. These receptors originate from a man between 18 and 35 years old in good health. Some clones in this sample may be carry-over from other donors' samples. Both conserved end residues are part of each CDR3. D genes are given only for firm matches. Clone size is shown for a subset of rows, as once, few, many or a class of expanded clone.

TRBV28,-,TRBJ2-3,-,TGTGCCAGCAGTTTATCGGGGGCGACAGATACGCAGTATTTT,CASSLSGATDTQYF
TRBV28,-,TRBJ2-7,-,TGTGCCAGCAGATCTAGACTGGGCGAGAGCTCCTACGAGCAGTACTTC,CASRSRLGESSYEQYF
TRBV6-6,-,TRBJ2-3,-,TGTGCCAGCAGTTATGTTGACACAGATACGCAGTATTTT,CASSYVDTDTQYF
TRBV30,-,TRBJ1-6,-,TGTGCCTGGTGCACGGCGAGGGGCTCACCCCTCCACTTT,CAWCTARGSPLHF
TRBV6-5,-,TRBJ1-1,TRBD1,TGTGCCAGCAGTTGGGACAGGGGGCTCACTGAAGCTTTCTTT,CASSWDRGLTEAFF
TRBV7-3,-,TRBJ2-3,TRBD1,TGTGCCAGCAGCCCAGTGGGACAGGCAAGCACAGATACGCAGTATTTT,CASSPVGQASTDTQYF
TRBV11-2,-,TRBJ1-4,-,TGTGCCAGCAGCTTGCGGGGGGGCGGGACTAATGAAAAACTGTTTTTT,CASSLRGGGTNEKLFF
TRBV11-2,-,TRBJ2-1,TRBD2,TGTGCCAGCAGCTCCTGGACTAGTGTCATGGGCAATGAGCAGTTCTTC,CASSSWTSVMGNEQFF
TRBV4-3,-,TRBJ2-2,TRBD2,TGCGCCAGCAGCCGGACTAGCGGGAGGGCCGGCGGGGAGCTGTTTTTT,CASSRTSGRAGGELFF
TRBV6-5,once,TRBJ1-6,TRBD1,TGTGCCAGCAGTTACTACTCCAGGGGGCTTGGTTCACCCCTCCACTTT,CASSYYSRGLGSPLHF
TRBV6-5,-,TRBJ1-2,-,TGTGCCAGCAGTTACACCCCAGACAAGATCTATGGCTACACCTTC,CASSYTPDKIYGYTF
TRBV18,-,TRBJ2-1,-,TGTGCCAGCTCACCACGGCTAGTTTCTGATGAGCAGTTCTTC,CASSPRLVSDEQFF
TRBV28,once,TRBJ2-3,TRBD1,TGTGCCAGCAGTTTCGGGGACAGGGCCCTACCTCTCACAGATACGCAGTATTTT,CASSFGDRALPLTDTQYF
TRBV10-2,-,TRBJ2-3,TRBD1,TGCGCCAGCAGCGCTGGACAGGGGACGCAGTATTTT,CASSAGQGTQYF
TRBV27,-,TRBJ2-2,-,TGTGCCACCAAAGTACCGGGAAAAGGGGAGCTGTTTTTT,CATKVPGKGELFF